Shown below are 30 T cell receptor beta chains from a single sample sequenced in a study of blood T cell repertoires in COVID-19. Using immunoSEQ multiplex PCR, the repertoire was profiled, and TCRdb retains in-frame clones only, with some absent. Of roughly 120,000 clones listed, approximately 90% are singletons. Sequencing input: peripheral blood. These receptors were obtained from a human donor with active COVID-19. The donor label of this sample is uncertain.

Only one count was recorded for this clone. The rearrangement links TRBV19 to TRBJ2-2, with D tentatively TRBD2 (6 bases). The V and J ends lost 10 bases and 4 bases respectively, with 13 bases between them. This CDR3 contains 13 residues. Germline V lookup: CDR1 LNHDA, CDR2 SQIVND (reference sequence). The CDR3 nucleotides read TGTGCCACCCGGGAGCGAGGCACCGGGGAGCTGTTTTTT. Protein: CATRERGTGELFF.

This chain uses TRBV2 with TRBJ2-5; TRBD1 might be the D (6 bases). V lost 2 bases, J lost 2 bases, and 12 bases lay in between. Germline loops: CDR1 SNHLY, CDR2 FYNNEI. This CDR3 contains 15 residues. The CDR3 DNA reads TGTGCCAGCAGTGAACTGACTACAGGGCAAGAGACCCAGTACTTC. Residues: CASSELTTGQETQYF.

The V call is TRBV30, the J call TRBJ2-1, with TRBD1 identical over 8 bases. The V gene end was trimmed by 7 bases and the J gene end by 9 bases; junction bases not matched to a gene: 11. Germline values: CDR1 GTSNPN, CDR2 SVGIG (reference sequence). The CDR3 runs 13 residues. In DNA, the CDR3 is TGTGCCTCATTCAGGGGGCGTATAGCTGAGCAGTTCTTC. As protein: CASFRGRIAEQFF. The whole variable domain, remainder taken from reference TRBV30 and TRBJ2-1, is SQTIHQWPATLVQPVGSPLSLECTVEGTSNPNLYWYRQAAGRGLQLLFYSVGIGQISSEVPQNLSASRPQDRQFILSSKKLLLSDSGFYLCASFRGRIAEQFFGPGTRLTVL.

V and J are TRBV5-6 and TRBJ1-6; 9 bases are shared with TRBD1. J was trimmed by 6 bases and V by 4 bases; bases with no gene match: 8. Germline CDR1 reads SGHDT; CDR2 reads YYEEEE. The CDR3 loop spans 16 amino acids. The CDR3, as DNA: TGTGCCAGCAGCCGAACGGGACAGGGTCTTAATTCACCCCTCCACTTT. This gives the protein CASSRTGQGLNSPLHF.

This rearrangement joins TRBV16 to TRBJ1-1, with 8 bases matching TRBD1. CDR1 and CDR2 (germline): KGHSY, FQNENV. V lost 2 bases and J lost 1; bases outside the gene matches: 6. The CDR3 is made up of 16 amino acids. CDR3 protein: CASSQGLGQENTEAFF. CDR3 in DNA: TGTGCCAGCAGCCAAGGATTGGGACAGGAGAACACTGAAGCTTTCTTT.

The chain employs TRBV27 and TRBJ1-6, with D tentatively TRBD1 (6 bases). Germline V gives CDR1 MNHEY, CDR2 SMNVEV (reference sequence). This CDR3 is 12 amino acids long. V was trimmed by 6 bases and J by 9 bases, leaving 9 bases between them. The CDR3 sequence is CASRLQGSPLHF. CDR3 sequence (DNA): TGTGCCAGCAGACTACAGGGTTCACCCCTCCACTTT.

The chain links TRBV6-5 to TRBJ2-7; 9 bases line up with TRBD1. J was trimmed by 0 bases and V by 5 bases; bases with no gene match: 2. The CDR3 is 14 amino acids. Germline V gene lookup returns CDR1 MNHEY and CDR2 SVGAGI. CDR3 in amino acids: CASSQTGGSYEQYF. CDR3 coding DNA: TGTGCCAGCAGTCAGACAGGGGGCTCCTACGAGCAGTACTTC.

This sequence joins TRBV15 and TRBJ2-1; 7 positions agree with TRBD2. Germline CDR1 and CDR2: LNHNV and YYDKDF (reference sequence). The V gene end was trimmed by 11 bases and the J gene end by 5 bases; junction bases not matched to a gene: 9. The CDR3 consists of 13 residues. The CDR3 nucleotides read TGTGCCTCCGGCATGCGGGGGAACAATGAGCAGTTCTTC. It specifies CASGMRGNNEQFF.

This chain uses TRBV28 with TRBJ1-1, with D possibly being TRBD1 (5 bases). The CDR3 runs to 14 residues. Germline V gene sequence: CDR1 MDHEN, CDR2 SYDVKM. V was trimmed by 2 bases and J by 3 bases, leaving 10 bases between them. Here the CDR3 reads CASSLNRRDTEAFF. Written as DNA, the CDR3 is TGTGCCAGCAGTTTAAATCGCAGGGACACTGAAGCTTTCTTT.

V and J are TRBV3-1 (or the pseudogene TRBV3-2) and TRBJ2-3, with TRBD1 matching 7 bases. CDR1 LGHDT and CDR2 YNNKEL come from the germline V gene (reference sequence). The CDR3 totals 15 residues. Trimming at V came to 0 bases and at J to 2 bases, leaving 2 bases not matched to a gene. The CDR3 loop is CASSQDRGYTDTQYF. CDR3 coding DNA: TGTGCCAGCAGCCAAGACAGGGGGTACACAGATACGCAGTATTTT.

Only one count was recorded for this clone. CDR3: CSVEFAKAGVRYNEQFF. CDR3 bases: TGCAGCGTTGAATTTGCTAAGGCGGGGGTTCGTTACAATGAGCAGTTCTTC. This chain links TRBV29-1 with TRBJ2-1; TRBD2 aligns across 7 bases. J lost 4 bases, V lost 2 bases, and 14 bases had no gene match. The CDR3 spans 17 residues. Per the germline V gene, CDR1 is SQVTM and CDR2 is ANQGSEA.

In this sample, this clone turned up once. The chain combines TRBV2 with TRBJ1-3; D remains unclear. Germline CDR1 is SNHLY and CDR2 is FYNNEI. The V gene lost 6 bases and the J gene lost 0 bases, with 15 bases spanning the gap. The CDR3 is made up of 16 amino acids. CDR3 sequence reads: CASSRIVSASGNTIYF. The CDR3 nucleotides are TGTGCCAGCAGCAGGATCGTCTCCGCCTCTGGAAACACCATATATTTT.

The V gene is TRBV5-4, the J gene TRBJ2-3, with D hard to call. Germline V CDR1 and CDR2: SGHNT, YYREEE (reference sequence). Deletions cut 4 bases from V and 7 bases from J, with 10 bases between. The CDR3 is 12 residues long. In nucleotides, the CDR3 is TGTGCCAGCAGCCCCGACTCCTATACGCAGTATTTT. Translated: CASSPDSYTQYF.

The V gene is TRBV19, the J gene TRBJ1-6, with TRBD1 matching over 8 bases. Germline loops: CDR1 LNHDA, CDR2 SQIVND (reference sequence). This CDR3 contains 15 residues. V was clipped by 6 bases and J by 5 bases; unmatched bases: 6. For the CDR3, the DNA is TGTGCCAGTAGAGGACAGGGAGATAATAATTCACCCCTCCACTTT. Protein: CASRGQGDNNSPLHF.

The rearrangement links TRBV21-1 to TRBJ2-4; TRBD2 is taken as the D call from the table, unchecked against the DNA. TRBV21-1 is annotated as a pseudogene. This CDR3 has 15 amino acids. The CDR3 coding sequence is TGTGCCAGCAGCAATCTATCACCCCGCGGGAACATTCAGTACTTC. Translated: CASSNLSPRGNIQYF.

The chain carries TRBV7-2 and TRBJ2-3; no reliable D call. Per germline, CDR1 SGHTA and CDR2 FQGNSA. The CDR3 length is 12 residues. V gave up 1 base and J gave up 7 bases, with 6 bases separating them. As DNA, the CDR3 is TGTGCCAGCAGCTTAGGAGTCTATACGCAGTATTTT. Encoded protein: CASSLGVYTQYF.

The J gene is TRBJ1-1, the V gene TRBV7-9; 9 bases match TRBD1. Looked up from germline, CDR1 is SEHNR and CDR2 is FQNEAQ (reference sequence). The ends lost 5 bases at V and 7 bases at J; junction bases unmatched: 8. The CDR3 length is 14 residues. As DNA, the CDR3 is TGTGCCAGCAGCCCTTCCGGGACAGGGCTTGAAGCTTTCTTT. This sequence encodes CASSPSGTGLEAFF.

The rearrangement links TRBV6-2 or TRBV6-3 to TRBJ1-5; no definite D call. Germline assignment: CDR1 MNHEY and CDR2 SVGEGT. This CDR3 has 17 amino acids. The V end was cut by 3 bases, the J end by 0 bases, with 15 bases between. The CDR3 nucleotides are TGTGCCAGCAGTTATGTACGGGAGGTCCATAGCAATCAGCCCCAGCATTTT. Translation: CASSYVREVHSNQPQHF.

V usage is TRBV7-2 and J usage is TRBJ1-6; 10 bases line up with TRBD1. Germline CDR1 is SGHTA and CDR2 is FQGNSA. Losses at the gene ends were 4 bases for V and 3 bases for J; bases not matched to a gene: 0. The CDR3 length is 15 residues. CDR3 protein: CASSWDRGYNSPLHF. The CDR3 DNA is TGTGCCAGCAGCTGGGACAGGGGCTATAATTCACCCCTCCACTTT.

The chain couples TRBV6-1 to TRBJ1-6; the match to TRBD1 covers 8 bases. Germline assignment: CDR1 MNHNS and CDR2 SASEGT. Trimming cost V 2 bases and J 10 bases; bases outside gene matches: 7. There are 15 residues in the CDR3. CDR3 DNA sequence: TGTGCCAGCAGTGAATCTTGGGGACAGGTGTCACCCCTCCACTTT. Its protein product is CASSESWGQVSPLHF.

The chain recombines TRBV19 with TRBJ2-1; D perhaps matches TRBD1 (5 bases). Germline V gene lookup returns CDR1 LNHDA and CDR2 SQIVND (reference sequence). The CDR3 is 15 amino acids. Trimming took off 5 bases at V and 1 base at J, with 12 bases between the two ends. CDR3 sequence: CASSGAGGSYNEQFF. CDR3 DNA sequence: TGTGCCAGTAGTGGGGCAGGTGGGTCCTACAATGAGCAGTTCTTC.

The chain couples TRBV14 to TRBJ2-7, with TRBD1 identical over 7 bases. The CDR3 runs 17 residues. Germline V gene sequence: CDR1 SGHDN, CDR2 FVKESK. V shed 0 bases and J 7 bases; nucleotides not matched to a gene: 15. The CDR3 here is CASSQDSDRALGGEQYF. The CDR3 region has the DNA TGTGCCAGCAGCCAAGATAGCGACAGGGCCCTTGGTGGGGAGCAGTACTTC.

J is TRBJ2-5 and V is TRBV20-1; 8 bases map to TRBD1. Germline CDR1 and CDR2: DFQATT and SNEGSKA (reference sequence). The trim removed 3 bases at V and 3 bases at J, leaving 15 bases unmatched. This CDR3 has 17 residues. CDR3 region: CSASDRGEGTKKETQYF. For the CDR3, the DNA is TGCAGTGCTAGTGACAGGGGAGAGGGTACAAAAAAAGAGACCCAGTACTTC.

This clone has just one count. The V call is TRBV23-1, the J call TRBJ1-2; D remains unclear. TRBV23-1 is reported as an ORF; its role is uncertain. Deletions cut 4 bases from V and 0 bases from J, with 12 bases between. The CDR3 totals 15 residues. CDR3 DNA sequence: TGCGCCAGCAGTCGGCCTCCAAAAGCTAACTATGGCTACACCTTC. It encodes CASSRPPKANYGYTF.

This chain connects TRBV7-9 to TRBJ2-4; D is perhaps TRBD1 (5 bases). CDR1 is SEHNR, CDR2 FQNEAQ, per germline (reference sequence). The V and J ends lost 0 bases and 1 base respectively, with 10 bases between them. This CDR3 spans 16 amino acids. The CDR3 is CASSLAGVRAKNIQYF. The CDR3, as DNA: TGTGCCAGCAGCTTAGCAGGGGTGCGGGCCAAAAACATTCAGTACTTC.

J is TRBJ1-1 and V is TRBV6-5, with D unresolved. Germline assignment: CDR1 MNHEY and CDR2 SVGAGI. V was trimmed by 5 bases and J by 8 bases, leaving 9 bases between them. The CDR3 spans 11 residues. In DNA form, the CDR3 reads TGTGCCAGCAGTAGCCGGAGGGAAGCTTTCTTT. Encoded protein: CASSSRREAFF.

The chain combines TRBV7-9 with TRBJ2-7, with D possibly TRBD1 on 6 matching bases. This CDR3 is built from 12 residues. From germline, CDR1 is SEHNR and CDR2 FQNEAQ (reference sequence). V dropped 5 bases and J dropped 3 bases, with 8 bases sitting between them. CDR3 residues: CASSRDIYEQYF. The CDR3 DNA reads TGTGCCAGCAGCCGGGACATCTACGAGCAGTACTTC.

The CDR3 reads CASSSRGRNTEAFF. DNA of the CDR3: TGTGCCAGCAGTAGTAGGGGGAGGAACACTGAAGCTTTCTTT. The gene calls are TRBV28 and TRBJ1-1; possible D gene TRBD1, 6 bases. The V end lost 5 bases, the J end lost 1 base, and 11 bases lay between the germline ends. The CDR3 is made up of 14 amino acids. The V gene's germline CDR1 is MDHEN and CDR2 SYDVKM. The full variable domain, its missing parts supplied by reference TRBV28 and TRBJ1-1, is DVKVTQSSRYLVKRTGEKVFLECVQDMDHENMFWYRQDPGLGLRLIYFSYDVKMKEKGDIPEGYSVSREKKERFSLILESASTNQTSMYLCASSSRGRNTEAFFGQGTRLTVV.

In the case of this clone: One junction end does not reproduce the germline sequence, and a read error may be involved. The rearrangement joins TRBV4-1 to TRBJ1-1, with D tentatively TRBD1 (5 bases). The CDR3 totals 14 residues. The germline V gene has CDR1 MGHRA and CDR2 YSYEKL. CDR3: CASSQDLFGRASFF. CDR3 DNA: TGCGCCAGCAGCCAAGACTTATTTGGCAGGGCGAGTTTTTTT.

This chain links TRBV4-1 with TRBJ2-5; D gene unclear. This CDR3 has 14 residues. Per the germline V gene, CDR1 is MGHRA and CDR2 is YSYEKL. The V end was cut by 2 bases, the J end by 2 bases, with 9 bases between. The CDR3 nucleotides are TGCGCCAGCAGCCAAAGACTGGAACAAGAGACCCAGTACTTC. Residues: CASSQRLEQETQYF.